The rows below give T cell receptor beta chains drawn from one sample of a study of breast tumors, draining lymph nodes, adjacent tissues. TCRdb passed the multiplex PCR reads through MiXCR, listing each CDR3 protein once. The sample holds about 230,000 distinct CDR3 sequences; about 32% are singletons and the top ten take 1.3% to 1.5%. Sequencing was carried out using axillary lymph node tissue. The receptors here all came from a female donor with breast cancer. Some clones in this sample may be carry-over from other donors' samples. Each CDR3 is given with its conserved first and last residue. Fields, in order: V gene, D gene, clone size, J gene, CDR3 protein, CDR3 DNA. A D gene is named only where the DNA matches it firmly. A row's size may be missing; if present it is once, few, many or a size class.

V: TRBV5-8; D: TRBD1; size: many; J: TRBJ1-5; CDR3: CASSKGTGVLSNQPQHF; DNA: TGTGCCAGCAGTAAAGGGACAGGGGTCCTTAGCAATCAGCCCCAGCATTTT
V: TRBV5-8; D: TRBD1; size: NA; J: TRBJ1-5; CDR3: CASTPWTGFNQPQHF; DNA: TGTGCCAGCACCCCTTGGACAGGTTTCAATCAGCCCCAGCATTTT
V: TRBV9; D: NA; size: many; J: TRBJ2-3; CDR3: CASSVAGAIGTDTQYF; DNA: TGTGCCAGCAGCGTAGCAGGGGCGATCGGCACAGATACGCAGTATTTT
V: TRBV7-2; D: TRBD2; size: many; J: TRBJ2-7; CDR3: CASSLSRTSGQGEQYF; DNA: TGTGCCAGCAGCTTATCCCGGACTAGCGGGCAGGGCGAGCAGTACTTC
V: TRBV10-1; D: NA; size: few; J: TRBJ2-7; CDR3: CASSVVLSYEQYF; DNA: TGCGCCAGCAGTGTTGTTCTAAGCTACGAGCAGTACTTC
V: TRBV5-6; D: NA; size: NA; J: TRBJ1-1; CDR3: CASSRVISEAFF; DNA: TGTGCCAGCAGCCGAGTGATCTCTGAAGCTTTCTTT
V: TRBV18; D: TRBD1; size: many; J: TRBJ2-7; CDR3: CASSGDRTYEQYF; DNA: TGTGCCAGCTCAGGGGACAGAACCTACGAGCAGTACTTC
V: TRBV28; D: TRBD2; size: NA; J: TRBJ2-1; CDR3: CASGPTSGRANEQFF; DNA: TGTGCCAGCGGCCCAACTAGCGGGAGGGCCAATGAGCAGTTCTTC
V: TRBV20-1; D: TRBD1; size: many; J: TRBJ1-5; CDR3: CSARSVGTGGAGNQPQHF; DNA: TGCAGTGCTAGATCGGTTGGGACAGGGGGCGCGGGCAATCAGCCCCAGCATTTT
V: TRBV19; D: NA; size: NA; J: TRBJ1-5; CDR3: CASRALRTAPYSNQPQHF; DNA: TGTGCCAGTAGGGCCCTAAGGACAGCCCCATATAGCAATCAGCCCCAGCATTTT
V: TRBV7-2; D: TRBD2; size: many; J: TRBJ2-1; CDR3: CASSLSSGRVYNEQFF; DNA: TGTGCCAGCAGCTTGTCTAGCGGGAGGGTGTACAATGAGCAGTTCTTC
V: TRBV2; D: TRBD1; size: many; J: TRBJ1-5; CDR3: CASREQGSNQPQHF; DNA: TGTGCCAGCAGGGAACAGGGGAGCAATCAGCCCCAGCATTTT
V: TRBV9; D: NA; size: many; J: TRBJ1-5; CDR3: CASSVGYSNQPQHF; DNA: TGTGCCAGCAGCGTAGGTTATAGCAATCAGCCCCAGCATTTT
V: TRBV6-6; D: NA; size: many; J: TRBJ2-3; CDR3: CASSYGFIGRTDTQYF; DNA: TGTGCCAGCAGTTATGGTTTTATAGGACGAACAGATACGCAGTATTTT
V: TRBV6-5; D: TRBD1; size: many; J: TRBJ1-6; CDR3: CASKGTGVNNSPLHF; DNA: TGTGCCAGCAAGGGGACAGGGGTTAATAATTCACCCCTCCACTTT
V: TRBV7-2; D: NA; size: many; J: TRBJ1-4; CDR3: CASSLESGFSFGKLFF; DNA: TGTGCCAGCAGCTTAGAATCAGGGTTTTCGTTTGGAAAACTGTTTTTT
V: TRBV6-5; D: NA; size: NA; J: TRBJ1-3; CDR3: CASSYSGSGNTIYF; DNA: TGTGCCAGCAGTTACTCGGGCTCTGGAAACACCATATATTTT
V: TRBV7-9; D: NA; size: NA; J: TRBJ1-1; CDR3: CASSPPMNTEAFF; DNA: TGTGCCAGCAGCCCCCCGATGAACACTGAAGCTTTCTTT
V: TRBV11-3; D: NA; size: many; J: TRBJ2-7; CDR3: CASSLGGSPIYEQYF; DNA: TGTGCCAGCAGCTTAGGAGGTAGCCCCATCTACGAGCAGTACTTC
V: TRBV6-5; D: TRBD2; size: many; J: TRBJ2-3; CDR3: CASSETSVRADTQYF; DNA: TGTGCCAGCAGTGAAACTAGCGTGCGGGCAGATACGCAGTATTTT
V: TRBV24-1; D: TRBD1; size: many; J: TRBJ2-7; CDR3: CAAGTATYEQYF; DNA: TGTGCCGCCGGGACAGCAACCTACGAGCAGTACTTC
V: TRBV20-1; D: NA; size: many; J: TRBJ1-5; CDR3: CSAADLGRMNQPQHF; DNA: TGCAGTGCTGCGGACCTTGGACGGATGAATCAGCCCCAGCATTTT
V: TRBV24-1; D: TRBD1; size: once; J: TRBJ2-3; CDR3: CALGDRGEDTQYF; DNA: TGTGCCTTGGGGGACAGGGGAGAAGATACGCAGTATTTT
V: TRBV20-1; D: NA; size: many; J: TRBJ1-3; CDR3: CSARDRQRILGNTIYF; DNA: TGCAGTGCTAGAGATCGCCAGCGGATCCTCGGAAACACCATATATTTT
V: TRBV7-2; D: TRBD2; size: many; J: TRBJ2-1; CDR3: CASSLNPLAGGYNEQFF; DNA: TGTGCCAGCAGCTTAAATCCTCTAGCGGGAGGATACAATGAGCAGTTCTTC
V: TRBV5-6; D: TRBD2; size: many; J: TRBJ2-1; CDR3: CASSLNLAGLSSYNEQFF; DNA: TGTGCCAGCAGCTTGAACCTAGCGGGCTTGAGCTCCTACAATGAGCAGTTCTTC
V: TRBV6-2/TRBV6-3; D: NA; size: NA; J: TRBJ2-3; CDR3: CASSSRRDRTDTQYF; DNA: TGTGCCAGCAGTTCGAGGCGGGATCGCACAGATACGCAGTATTTT
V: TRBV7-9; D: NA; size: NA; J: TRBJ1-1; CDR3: CACRRGRRNTEAFF; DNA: TGTGCCTGCAGGCGAGGGAGAAGGAACACTGAAGCTTTCTTT
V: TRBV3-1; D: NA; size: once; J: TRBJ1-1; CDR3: CASSQVRGNTEAFF; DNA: TGTGCCAGCAGCCAAGTTAGGGGGAACACTGAAGCTTTCTTT
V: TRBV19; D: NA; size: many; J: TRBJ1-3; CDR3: CASSISGGTISGNTIYF; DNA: TGTGCCAGTAGTATTAGCGGGGGAACCATCTCTGGAAACACCATATATTTT
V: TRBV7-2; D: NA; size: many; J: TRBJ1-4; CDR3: CASSLGGLNEKLFF; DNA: TGTGCCAGCAGCTTAGGGGGTTTGAATGAAAAACTGTTTTTT
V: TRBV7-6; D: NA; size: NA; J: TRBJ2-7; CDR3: CASSPSQSEQYF; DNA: TGTGCCAGCAGTCCATCCCAGTCCGAGCAGTACTTC
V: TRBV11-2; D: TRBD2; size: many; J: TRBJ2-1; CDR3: CASSLGAGALYNEQFF; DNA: TGTGCCAGCAGCTTAGGAGCGGGAGCCCTGTACAATGAGCAGTTCTTC
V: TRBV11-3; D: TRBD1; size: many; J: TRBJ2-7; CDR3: CASSTDRGNEQYF; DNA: TGTGCCAGCAGCACCGACAGGGGGAACGAGCAGTACTTC
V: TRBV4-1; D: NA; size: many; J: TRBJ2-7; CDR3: CASSQHYYPGATYEQYF; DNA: TGCGCCAGCAGCCAACACTACTACCCGGGGGCTACCTACGAGCAGTACTTC
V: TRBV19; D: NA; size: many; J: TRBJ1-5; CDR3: CARGTNPNQPQHF; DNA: TGTGCCAGGGGGACAAATCCAAATCAGCCCCAGCATTTT
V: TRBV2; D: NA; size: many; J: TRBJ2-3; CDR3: CASSVSGIRSTDTQYF; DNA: TGTGCCAGCAGTGTCTCCGGGATACGGAGCACAGATACGCAGTATTTT
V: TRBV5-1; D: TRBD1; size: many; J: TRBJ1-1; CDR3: CASSWDRGLTEAFF; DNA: TGCGCCAGCAGCTGGGACAGGGGGCTCACTGAAGCTTTCTTT
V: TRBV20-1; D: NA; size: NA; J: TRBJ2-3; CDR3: CSASRDFTDTQYF; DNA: TGCAGTGCTAGTCGGGATTTCACAGATACGCAGTATTTT
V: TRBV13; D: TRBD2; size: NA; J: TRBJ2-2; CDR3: CASSAPTSGRELFF; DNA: TGTGCCAGCAGCGCGCCGACTAGCGGGAGGGAGCTGTTTTTT
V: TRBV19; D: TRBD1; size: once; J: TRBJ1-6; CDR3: CASSGGQGAPLHF; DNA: TGTGCCAGTAGTGGGGGACAGGGGGCACCCCTCCACTTT
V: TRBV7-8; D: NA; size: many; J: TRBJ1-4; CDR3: CASSLGGGGGSGNEKLFF; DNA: TGTGCCAGCAGCTTAGGGGGGGGTGGGGGGTCGGGTAATGAAAAACTGTTTTTT
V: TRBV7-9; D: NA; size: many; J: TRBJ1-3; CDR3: CASSSMVPLSGNTIYF; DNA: TGTGCCAGCAGCTCGATGGTACCGCTCTCTGGAAACACCATATATTTT
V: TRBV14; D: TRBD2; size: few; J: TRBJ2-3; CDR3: CARSGGGDGTDTQYF; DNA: TGTGCCCGCTCGGGAGGGGGGGACGGCACAGATACGCAGTATTTT
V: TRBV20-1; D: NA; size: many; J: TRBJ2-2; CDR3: CSASGSIPGELFF; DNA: TGCAGTGCTAGCGGGAGTATCCCCGGGGAGCTGTTTTTT
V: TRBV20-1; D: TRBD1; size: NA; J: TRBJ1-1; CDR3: CSVIDRGRGGGTEAFF; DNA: TGCAGTGTAATTGACAGGGGGCGCGGTGGAGGCACTGAAGCTTTCTTT
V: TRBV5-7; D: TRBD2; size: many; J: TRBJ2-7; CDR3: CASSREPSREPYEQYF; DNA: TGTGCCAGCAGTCGAGAACCCTCGCGGGAGCCGTACGAGCAGTACTTC
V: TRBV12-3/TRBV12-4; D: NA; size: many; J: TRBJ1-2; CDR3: CASTPDTYGYTF; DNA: TGTGCCAGCACCCCGGACACCTATGGCTACACCTTC
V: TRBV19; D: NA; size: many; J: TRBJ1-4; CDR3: CASSIGVYNEKLFF; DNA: TGTGCCAGTAGTATAGGGGTTTATAATGAAAAGCTGTTTTTT
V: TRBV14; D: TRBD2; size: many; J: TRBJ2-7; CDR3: CASSQGLASYEQYF; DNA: TGTGCCAGCAGTCAGGGACTAGCGTCCTACGAGCAGTACTTC
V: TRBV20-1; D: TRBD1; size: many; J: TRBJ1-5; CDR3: CSAEWSGQGGQWQPQHF; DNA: TGCAGTGCCGAGTGGTCGGGACAGGGCGGTCAATGGCAGCCCCAGCATTTT
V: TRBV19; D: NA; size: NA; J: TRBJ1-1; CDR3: CASSPPRRGVNTEAFF; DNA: TGTGCCAGTAGCCCCCCCAGAAGGGGGGTGAACACTGAAGCTTTCTTT
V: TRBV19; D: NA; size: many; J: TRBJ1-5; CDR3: CASSIQTGNNQPQHF; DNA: TGTGCCAGTAGTATCCAAACAGGTAACAATCAGCCCCAGCATTTT